The following is a TCR beta chain sequence with its context. Its antigen is not yet known. The record has no base qualities; no much larger clone is one base away. The data derive from a study of blood T cells in healthy people across ages (dated by TCRdb to the mid-2010s). Study-level background: In model experiments, template switching captured about one uniquely barcoded TCR beta cDNA molecule for every two T cells. The study measured age-related changes in TCR beta repertoire diversity using deep sequencing normalized with unique cDNA molecular identifiers. The donors were split into four age groups: young (average 16 years), middle-aged (39), aged (approximately 59) and long-lived (under 90). Donors of different ages were randomly distributed across sequencing lanes to avoid experimental bias. For two donors (one aged 18 to 29 and one aged 80 or older), the study analyzed two additional independent replicas of 1 million unique cDNA reads from the same blood draw.

Overall study results and their limits: Compared with the aged group, the long-lived group had more naive CD4+ T cells, fewer expanded clones and increased TCR diversity, a pattern suggesting age selection. Conclusive comparison of naive and antigen-experienced compartments was prevented by the profiling of bulk unsorted PBMCs. The CMV infection status of donors was not known, potentially confounding age-related changes in expanded clonotypes. As age increased, observed TCR beta diversity per million T cells dropped in a roughly linear way, and a significant reduction was already evident by age 40. Total diversity estimates from one million sequenced T cells were considered lower bounds and underestimates. A strong correlation was found between observed TCR beta diversity and the percentage of naive T cells measured by flow cytometry.

Inclusive of the bounding cysteine and phenylalanine, the CDR3 is 13 residues long. The sequence is cut down to CDR3 DNA, 39 bases in frame from base 1. Relative to germline, V is missing 6 bases and J is missing 6 bases, with 4 bases of the junction outside any gene match. Looking up the germline V gene (reference sequence) yields CDR1 MNHEY and CDR2 SMNVEV. Donors were 30 to 45 systemically healthy Caucasian individuals from Russia aged roughly 6 to 100 years. Each donor gave approximately 10 milliliters of peripheral blood, collected into EDTA-treated Vacutainer tubes. Ficoll-Paque density-gradient centrifugation was used to isolate PBMCs, with at least 6.5 million obtained per sample. Trizol reagent was used to extract total RNA from PBMCs, with at least 5.5 micrograms per sample. For every donor, flow cytometry on a PBMC aliquot measured the percentage of naive CD45RAhigh/CD27high T cells. Receptor amplification or capture employed 5' RACE. Sequenced using an Illumina HiSeq 2500. A second PCR of about 7 to 12 cycles was run with a J-beta primer mix and a sample-barcoded 5' primer. A template-switch 5' adaptor carrying 12 random nucleotides introduced a unique molecular identifier onto each TCR beta cDNA molecule. Each sample yielded at least 3 million CDR3-containing paired-end reads. All of the RNA was converted into first-strand cDNA using the Mint cDNA synthesis kit, with a TRBC-specific oligonucleotide serving as the primer. Following uracil-DNA glycosylase treatment, a first 18-cycle PCR with universal primers M1SS and BC2_uni_R was performed on all cDNA. The study's own analysis went as follows. For normalization, 1 million high-quality reads, each with a distinct molecular identifier, were randomly selected from each sample. Reads sharing molecular identifiers were discarded rather than binned into consensus sequences. MiTCR, run with a Q25 quality threshold and the strictest error-elimination algorithm, handled CDR3 identification, clonotype clustering and error correction. A nonparametric unseen species model with Euler transformation was used to estimate a lower bound on total TCR beta diversity. TCRdb's own reprocessing of the public reads used fastp at Q25 and MiXCR and kept productive beta chains. One record per CDR3 amino acid sequence lists the most common genes and DNA. These V and J calls rely on TCRdb rather than the paper's analysis. Across this sample there are 1,100,000 or so distinct CDR3 sequences, with 40% to 50% seen only once. 15% to 20% of the sample comes from the top ten.

The TCR sequence derives from an older woman in good health. The source material was blood. The chain couples TRBV27 to TRBJ2-1, and TRBD1 matches 8 of the central bases. The DNA sequence is TGTGCCAGCAGGTCCGACAGGGGCAATGAGCAGTTCTTC. The encoded protein is CASRSDRGNEQFF.